Shown below are 3 T cell receptor beta chains from a single sample sequenced in a study of blood T cell repertoires in COVID-19. The data were produced by immunoSEQ multiplex PCR, yet TCRdb's version contains in-frame clones alone and is incomplete. There are around 100,000 clones in the sample; 80% to 90% occur only once, and approximately 20% lies in the top ten. The sample consisted of peripheral blood. These receptors came from a human donor in a cohort sampled during active COVID-19.

This clone was picked up a small number of times. The chain joins TRBV2 to TRBJ1-6, with D tentatively TRBD1 (5 bases). V dropped 6 bases and J dropped 8 bases, with 11 bases sitting between them. Germline CDR1 SNHLY, CDR2 FYNNEI. CDR3 length: 13 amino acids. CDR3 sequence reads: CASRETEHSPLHF. The CDR3 coding sequence is TGTGCCAGCAGGGAGACAGAGCATTCACCCCTCCACTTT.

The chain couples TRBV24-1 to TRBJ2-7; possibly TRBD1 for D (9 bases). The germline V and J ends were trimmed by 5 bases and 4 bases, with 20 bases remaining between them. The CDR3 consists of 16 residues. Germline values: CDR1 KGHDR, CDR2 SFDVKD. CDR3 nucleotides: TGTGCCACCAGTGCCCGGGGGGGGGACAGGGTGTACGAGCAGTACTTC. Protein sequence: CATSARGGDRVYEQYF.

The J gene is TRBJ1-1, the V gene TRBV6-2 or TRBV6-3; D not resolved. The V gene lost 0 bases and the J gene lost 1 base, with 12 bases spanning the gap. The CDR3 is made up of 16 amino acids. Per germline, CDR1 MNHEY and CDR2 SVGEGT. The CDR3 DNA is TGTGCCAGCAGTTACTCTTCGGCAGGTAAGAACACTGAAGCTTTCTTT. This gives the protein CASSYSSAGKNTEAFF.